Given below is one TCR beta chain in context. As for time point: newly diagnosed GD, antithyroid drugs for less than 3 months. The authors made the TCR library using RNA they extracted from PBMCs. Construction of the TCR beta libraries employed iRepertoire HTBI primers in conjunction with Arm-PCR of CDR3 regions. TCRdb itself ran the multiplex PCR reads through MiXCR, one entry per CDR3 protein. The sample yields 450,000 to 500,000 distinct CDR3 sequences, around 15% seen once. The germline V gene has CDR1 MGHDK and CDR2 SYGVNS. V shed 5 bases and J 3 bases; nucleotides not matched to a gene: 7. This CDR3 has 17 amino acids. These data come from a study of regulatory T cells in long-lasting Graves disease. At the level of the study: Antithyroid drugs had been given to newly diagnosed Graves' patients for under 3 months.

These same data were also listed under a study on T cells in Graves' hyperthyroidism and ophthalmopathy. From that report: Reasons for excluding patients were uncontrolled infection, other autoimmune disease, pregnancy or lactation. The primer set for the first-round RT-PCR of the TCR CDR3 was HTBI.

The input for sequencing was peripheral blood mononuclear cells (PBMCs), taken at new diagnosis, from a patient treated with antithyroid drugs. This chain joins TRBV25-1 and TRBJ2-2; 12 nucleotides line up with TRBD1. This receptor was taken from a man in his forties with Graves disease. CDR3 in amino acids: CASSPGTGGPYTGELFF. CDR3 nucleotide sequence: TGTGCCAGCAGTCCCGGGACAGGGGGCCCGTACACCGGGGAGCTGTTTTTT.